Sequencing of this T cell receptor (beta chain) was carried out in a study of shared clonotypes between healthy human individuals (dated by TCRdb to about 2020). At the level of the whole study: A few men and two women, aged 18 to 49 years, made up the cohort. Between about 0.8 and 9 billion PBMCs per donor were obtained by leukapheresis. Blood TCR repertoires of roughly 5 healthy adults were deeply sequenced to estimate repertoire size and the extent of clonotype sharing between individuals. Per donor, three plates each were used for CD4 naive and CD4 memory, two for CD8 naive, and one for CD8 memory. To increase sequencing depth and limit assay-specific biases, different laboratories used diverse techniques to prepare libraries and sequence TCR repertoires.

The study at large found these results: Rarefaction of sorted-subset datasets indicated incomplete sequencing despite the large sequencing depth. Sampling was restricted to blood, and TCR repertoires in tissue are likely to differ from TCR repertoires in blood. Sharing across several donors was observed for around 4.8% of naive CD4, 3.5% of naive CD8, over 2% of memory CD4, and over 0.3% of memory CD8 clonotypes. Higher generation probabilities were observed for clonotypes shared by all four sorted-subset donors than for non-shared clonotypes. Pairwise subsampling indicated that sequencing depth was expected to affect the degree of clonotype sharing among donors. Naive subsets generally had larger estimated clonotype richness than memory subsets did. The small number of donors limited the genetic and exposure-history diversity represented.

TCR CDR3 regions were amplified from genomic DNA by multiplex PCR using the deep immunoSEQ assay. Extracted genomic DNA from each cell subset was spread evenly across all wells of several immunoSEQ 96-well plates, with each plate serving as a replicate. For sorted subsets, each replicate PCR was loaded with 200 ng genomic DNA, equivalent to about 30,000 T cell genomes. The purified libraries were quantified using a Qubit 3.0 fluorometer, sized with a Bioanalyzer 2100, and then quantified again using the KAPA Library Quantification kit. Every immunoSEQ 96-well plate was sequenced on a separate single-read 150-cycle Illumina NextSeq 550 flow cell. In the authors' own workflow: Because the immunoSEQ output held only junctional sequences and lacked quality scores, the filtering could not match the filtering applied to full-length reads. To assign V/J genes and CDR3, sequences were annotated using PyIR, a Python wrapper for IgBLAST v1.9, with IMGT germline references. Reads were filtered out if the reads had weak V/J assignments (E-value above 1e-6), no CDR3, stop codons, out-of-frame junctions, or ambiguous translated residues. V3J clonotypes were defined as sequences sharing an identical inferred V gene, J gene, and CDR3 amino acid sequence. The percentage overlap between two repertoires was calculated by dividing the number of shared unique clonotypes by the size of the smaller repertoire. Repertoire richness was assessed with RTK rarefaction, the Chao1 estimator, and Recon v2.1 estimates of unobserved clonotypes. OLGA was used to compute generation probabilities for all TCRbeta clonotypes that the gDNA method yielded from four donors. Drawn from immuneACCESS, this table holds only the in-frame rearrangements with V and J called that TCRdb kept. Clones are partly lost; checked studies trace under half to an unresolved V gene and leave the rest unexplained. V, J and clone size derive from that table, while D and trimming were established from the DNA sequence. The sample table lists some 2.4 million clones, approximately 94% of them with a count of one. The ten largest clones capture around 0.37% of the sample.

The donors were healthy, HIV-negative adults who had no recently reported acute infections or vaccinations. Every donor was a Caucasian adult residing in Nashville, Tennessee, USA. CD4+ T cells were enriched by magnetic negative selection, after which naive cells were positively selected on CD45RA and the negative fraction was taken as the memory subset. After blood collection by leukapheresis, PBMCs were isolated using Ficoll-Histopaque density gradient centrifugation and then cryopreserved in the vapor phase of liquid nitrogen. Analytical flow cytometry was used to check the purity and quantity of each magnetically sorted T cell population. Genomic DNA was isolated from every sorted fraction and measured by UV absorbance on a Nanodrop 2000c. In the case of this clone: This clone's antigen is unknown. Base-call qualities are not available, and no considerably larger clone is one nucleotide away.

V ends up 5 bases short and J 9 bases short, with an unmatched junction base count of 7. Spanning cysteine to phenylalanine, the CDR3 consists of 12 amino acids. CDR3 DNA is the only sequence kept; it has 36 bases, read in frame from the first base. The germline V gene supplies CDR1 SGHVS and CDR2 FNYEAQ. The chain is assembled from TRBV7-6 and TRBJ2-7; 7 nucleotides in the junction match TRBD1. This TCR was sampled from a man younger than 35 in good health. Some clones in this sample may be carry-over from other donors' samples. Sequences were obtained from naive CD4+ T cells from PBMCs. What this sample's cell subset or site label stands for: CD45RA+ positively selected. The DNA sequence is TGTGCCAGCAGCGCAAGGGACAGCCGGCAGTACTTC. This encodes CASSARDSRQYF.